The 27 T cell receptor beta chains below all came from one sample that was sequenced in a study of memory CD4+ T cells and cytomegalovirus serostatus. Only in-frame clones appear in the TCRdb table, and some are missing; sequencing was by immunoSEQ multiplex PCR. Among 50,000 to 75,000 clones listed, about 81% were seen once. Single viable CD3+CD4+CD8-CD45RO+ cells were sorted as the memory CD4+ T cells. The material sequenced was memory CD4+ T cells from blood. The receptors here all came from an adult in good health and CMV-seronegative.

This chain links TRBV5-1 with TRBJ2-3; 7 bases agree with TRBD1. Germline V gene sequence: CDR1 SGHRS, CDR2 YFSETQ. The CDR3 is 16 amino acids. J was trimmed by 3 bases and V by 4 bases; bases with no gene match: 11. The CDR3 spells CASSKNGQEGTDTQYF. For the CDR3, the DNA is TGCGCCAGCAGCAAAAACGGACAGGAAGGGACAGATACGCAGTATTTT.

The chain links TRBV5-3 to TRBJ2-7; 10 bases align to TRBD1. TRBV5-3 is labeled an ORF, and its function is uncertain. J was trimmed by 3 bases and V by 4 bases; bases with no gene match: 13. The CDR3 spans 17 residues. CDR3 sequence reads: CARSPGTGAQTDYEQYF. CDR3 DNA sequence: TGTGCCAGAAGCCCGGGGACAGGGGCTCAAACAGACTACGAGCAGTACTTC.

In nucleotides, the CDR3 is TGTGCCAGCAGTGGTCAACAAGGGAATAATTCACCCCTCCACTTT. It codes for CASSGQQGNNSPLHF. The chain is built from TRBV2 and TRBJ1-6; D remains unclear. The CDR3 extends over 15 amino acids. Germline values: CDR1 SNHLY, CDR2 FYNNEI. Trimming cost V 4 bases and J 5 bases, with 12 bases left between them.

The sample holds a few counts of this clone. The chain employs TRBV10-1 and TRBJ2-2; no reliable D call. From germline, CDR1 is WNHNN and CDR2 SYGVQD (reference sequence). Trimming shortened V by 0 bases and J by 4 bases, and 18 bases separated the two germline ends. There are 18 residues in the CDR3. The CDR3 sequence: CASSESDGRMYATGELFF. CDR3 DNA: TGCGCCAGCAGTGAGTCGGACGGCAGAATGTACGCCACCGGGGAGCTGTTTTTT.

In its sample, this clone ranks as medium-sized. V and J are TRBV9 and TRBJ2-1; no clear D. Germline CDR1 SGDLS, CDR2 YYNGEE. The CDR3 extends over 12 amino acids. V dropped 1 base and J dropped 8 bases, with 7 bases sitting between them. Written as DNA, the CDR3 is TGTGCCAGCAGCGTATACGGTGATGAGCAGTTCTTC. It encodes CASSVYGDEQFF.

This chain connects TRBV6-4 to TRBJ2-3, with D perhaps matching TRBD2 (7 bases). This CDR3 has 14 amino acids. Deletions cut 4 bases from V and 7 bases from J, with 15 bases between. The germline V gene encodes CDR1 MRHNA and CDR2 SNTAGT. CDR3 amino acids: CASSVDRGGNTQYF. CDR3 in DNA: TGTGCCAGCAGTGTGGACCGCGGGGGCAATACGCAGTATTTT.

By sample fraction, this clone is medium-sized. V is TRBV27 and J is TRBJ2-7, with a possible D match to TRBD1 (5 bases). The ends were cut back, 6 bases at V and 2 bases at J, with 11 bases in the middle. This CDR3 comprises 13 residues. CDR1 is MNHEY, CDR2 SMNVEV, per germline (reference sequence). This chain's CDR3 is CASRTDRTYEQYF. CDR3 sequence (DNA): TGTGCCAGCAGGACAGACAGAACCTACGAGCAGTACTTC.

The rearrangement links TRBV5-1 to TRBJ2-3; 8 bases match TRBD1. The CDR3 totals 17 residues. V lost 0 bases and J lost 1; bases outside the gene matches: 7. Germline CDR1 is SGHRS and CDR2 is YFSETQ. The CDR3 sequence is CASSLVAQGAGTDTQYF. CDR3 nucleotide sequence: TGCGCCAGCAGCTTGGTCGCCCAGGGGGCGGGCACAGATACGCAGTATTTT.

The chain joins TRBV7-6 to TRBJ2-2, with 7 bases aligning to TRBD2. CDR1 is SGHVS, CDR2 FNYEAQ, per germline. The ends lost 5 bases at V and 1 base at J; junction bases unmatched: 4. The CDR3 is made up of 15 amino acids. The CDR3 nucleotides read TGTGCCAGCAGCCGCGGGAGTATGAACACCGGGGAGCTGTTTTTT. Translating gives CASSRGSMNTGELFF.

The DNA of the CDR3 is TGTGCCAGCAGCCCAGGGGCAGGGAAAGCTTTCTTT. As protein: CASSPGAGKAFF. The chain recombines TRBV6-5 with TRBJ1-1; TRBD1 is a possible D gene (6 bases). V was clipped by 6 bases and J by 9 bases, with 14 bases between them. The germline V gene encodes CDR1 MNHEY and CDR2 SVGAGI. CDR3 length: 12 amino acids.

This clone was counted only a few times. The rearrangement uses TRBV11-2 and TRBJ1-1; 7 bases match TRBD1. V was clipped by 5 bases and J by 7 bases; unmatched bases: 13. The CDR3 has 15 amino acids. CDR1 SGHAT and CDR2 FQNNGV come from the germline V gene. CDR3 coding DNA: TGTGCCAGCAGCGCCCCCCGACAGGGATTCGGTGAAGCTTTCTTT. Encoded protein: CASSAPRQGFGEAFF.

For the CDR3, the DNA is TGTGCCAGCAACCGAAACAGGGGATCCTTAGAGACCCAGTACTTC. This sequence encodes CASNRNRGSLETQYF. V usage is TRBV2 and J usage is TRBJ2-5; 7 bases map to TRBD1. The CDR3 runs to 15 residues. Germline V gives CDR1 SNHLY, CDR2 FYNNEI. With 7 bases clipped from V and 4 bases from J, the junction kept 12 bases outside the gene matches.

This chain joins TRBV7-9 and TRBJ1-1, with D possibly matching TRBD1 (5 bases). CDR1 is SEHNR, CDR2 FQNEAQ, per germline (reference sequence). The CDR3 runs 15 residues. Trimming removed 5 bases at V and 2 bases at J, with 15 bases between. CDR3 coding DNA: TGTGCCAGCAGCCCTCTCTTTGGGGCTAACACTGAAGCTTTCTTT. This codes for CASSPLFGANTEAFF. Supplemented by reference TRBV7-9 and TRBJ1-1, the full variable domain reads DTGVSQNPRHKITKRGQNVTFRCDPISEHNRLYWYRQTLGQGPEFLTYFQNEAQLEKSRLLSDRFSAERPKGSFSTLEIQRTEQGDSAMYLCASSPLFGANTEAFFGQGTRLTVV.

This clone was seen a few times. This sequence joins TRBV7-8 and TRBJ1-3, with D unresolved. The CDR3 consists of 13 residues. The V gene's germline CDR1 is SGHVS and CDR2 FQNEAQ. The ends were cut back, 7 bases at V and 0 bases at J, with 7 bases in the middle. The DNA for the CDR3 is TGTGCCAGCACCCGTTCCTCTGGAAACACCATATATTTT. Amino acids: CASTRSSGNTIYF.

J is TRBJ1-1 and V is TRBV29-1; D remains ambiguous. CDR3 length: 14 residues. Germline-derived CDR1 and CDR2 are SQVTM and ANQGSEA. V lost 4 bases and J 1 base, leaving 13 bases between the germline ends. The CDR3 region has the DNA TGCAGCGTTGCGGCCTGGCAGGCGAACACTGAAGCTTTCTTT. Its protein product is CSVAAWQANTEAFF.

Comments on this clone: Its ends do not fully match the called genes, so a read error is possible. The chain employs TRBV19 and TRBJ1-2; 7 bases are shared with TRBD1. Germline values: CDR1 LNHDA, CDR2 SQIVND (reference sequence). The CDR3 spans 15 residues. The CDR3 here is CASNHPTGTKYGYTF. CDR3 nucleotide sequence: TGTGCCAGTAATCATCCGACAGGGACTAAATATGGCTACACCTTC.

The chain joins TRBV6-5 to TRBJ1-1, with D maybe TRBD1 (6 bases). The CDR3 covers 15 residues. Trimming pared 5 bases from V and 1 base from J, leaving 14 bases between. The germline CDR1 and CDR2 sequences are MNHEY and SVGAGI. The CDR3 loop reads CASSRTGISNTEAFF. For the CDR3, the DNA is TGTGCCAGCAGTAGAACAGGGATTTCGAACACTGAAGCTTTCTTT.

This chain links TRBV19 with TRBJ2-7; tentative D call: TRBD1 (5 bases). The CDR3 loop spans 13 amino acids. Deletions cut 2 bases from V and 5 bases from J, with 10 bases between. Germline CDR1 LNHDA, CDR2 SQIVND (reference sequence). The CDR3 coding sequence is TGTGCCAGTAGTATAAGGGCAGGGAACGAGCAGTACTTC. This sequence encodes CASSIRAGNEQYF.

This clone was seen just once. The CDR3 reads CASRPGLAGGGELFF. CDR3 bases: TGTGCCAGCAGACCGGGACTAGCGGGAGGTGGGGAGCTGTTTTTT. The chain carries TRBV28 and TRBJ2-2; 15 bases align to TRBD2. The CDR3 totals 15 residues. CDR1 and CDR2 (germline): MDHEN, SYDVKM. The ends lost 6 bases at V and 8 bases at J; junction bases unmatched: 4.

The chain has TRBV30 and TRBJ1-2; 10 bases align to TRBD1. V dropped 4 bases and J dropped 5; count of bases not matched to a gene: 4. The CDR3 covers 13 residues. Germline CDR1 reads GTSNPN; CDR2 reads SVGIG (reference sequence). CDR3 coding DNA: TGTGCCTGGACGGACAGGGGGGGGTATGGCTACACCTTC. This gives the protein CAWTDRGGYGYTF.

The sample holds one count of this clone. The chain combines TRBV7-6 with TRBJ1-1; D not certain. The CDR3 length is 13 residues. Germline lookup yields CDR1 SGHVS and CDR2 FNYEAQ. Trimming pared 1 base from V and 7 bases from J, leaving 10 bases between. CDR3 loop: CASSLGTGYEAFF. In DNA, the CDR3 is TGTGCCAGCAGCTTAGGGACTGGGTATGAAGCTTTCTTT.

Only one count was recorded for this clone. The chain uses TRBV27 and TRBJ2-7; D is tentatively TRBD1 or TRBD2 (6 bases each). Germline CDR1 reads MNHEY; CDR2 reads SMNVEV (reference sequence). V was trimmed by 2 bases and J by 0 bases, leaving 11 bases between them. There are 15 residues in the CDR3. CDR3 DNA: TGTGCCAGCAGTTTAGCGGGACAATACTCCTACGAGCAGTACTTC. It translates to CASSLAGQYSYEQYF.

The chain carries TRBV2 and TRBJ1-6, with TRBD1 identical over 7 bases. This CDR3 region has 15 residues. V lost 7 bases to trimming and J lost 2 bases; unmatched junction nucleotides: 5. CDR1 SNHLY and CDR2 FYNNEI come from the germline V gene. CDR3 bases: TGTGCCAGCACCAACACAGGGGCCTATAATTCACCCCTCCACTTT. Its protein product is CASTNTGAYNSPLHF.

The rearrangement links TRBV7-6 to TRBJ2-3, with 9 nucleotides matching TRBD2. The CDR3 totals 17 residues. Trimming at V came to 5 bases and at J to 1 base, leaving 10 bases not matched to a gene. Germline V gene lookup returns CDR1 SGHVS and CDR2 FNYEAQ. CDR3 protein: CASSPRGSGRGTDTQYF. CDR3 nucleotide sequence: TGTGCCAGCAGCCCCCGGGGTAGCGGGAGAGGCACAGATACGCAGTATTTT.

V usage is TRBV30 and J usage is TRBJ2-7; possible D gene TRBD2, 7 bases. From germline, CDR1 is GTSNPN and CDR2 SVGIG (reference sequence). This CDR3 is built from 14 residues. V lost 5 bases and J 1 base, leaving 15 bases between the germline ends. The chain's CDR3 is CAWVKGGGSYEQYF. CDR3 sequence (DNA): TGTGCCTGGGTTAAGGGGGGGGGATCCTACGAGCAGTACTTC.

This clone has a single count. The rearrangement joins TRBV7-3 to TRBJ2-1; 9 bases align to TRBD2. The V segment lost 3 bases and the J segment 5 bases; nucleotides outside the gene matches: 5. The germline CDR1 and CDR2 sequences are SGHTA and FQGTGA. The CDR3 has 15 amino acids. The CDR3 nucleotides are TGTGCCAGCAGCTTTGCGGGAGGGTTCGACAATGAGCAGTTCTTC. It is translated as CASSFAGGFDNEQFF.

The gene calls are TRBV28 and TRBJ2-1; 10 bases align to TRBD2. The germline gives CDR1 MDHEN, CDR2 SYDVKM. The CDR3 has 16 residues. Trimming cost V 5 bases and J 1 base; bases outside gene matches: 5. CDR3 DNA: TGTGCCAGCAGTACCCCGGGACTAGCGTCCTACAATGAGCAGTTCTTC. Encoded protein: CASSTPGLASYNEQFF.